Included here is one TCR beta chain sequence, with context. This entry is derived from a study of blood T cell repertoires in COVID-19. As for the study in general: Samples taken during acute and convalescent COVID-19 were collected in the United States, Italy and Spain. PBMCs, B-cell-depleted T cells, or T cells were the source of the cDNA or gDNA that made up the material.

Source study methods: Reference gene primer amplification gave estimated nucleated cell counts. The assay was immunoSEQ multiplex PCR, and TCRdb's table has in-frame clones only and misses some. That table supplies the V and J calls and clone size; D and trimming were determined from the DNA. The data show roughly 300,000 clones, with roughly 90% seen just once and under 8% held by the top ten. From germline, CDR1 is LNHDA and CDR2 SQIVND (reference sequence). The CDR3 loop spans 16 amino acids. The J segment lost 2 bases and the V segment lost 6 bases, leaving 5 bases of the junction unmatched. Sequenced sample: peripheral blood. The source is a man in his late teens or twenties who had recovered from COVID-19. The rearrangement uses TRBV19 and TRBJ2-3; 13 bases match TRBD2. The CDR3 DNA reads as TGTGCCAGTAGATCGGGACTAGCGGGAAACACAGATACGCAGTATTTT. This encodes CASRSGLAGNTDTQYF. The full variable domain, rest sourced from reference TRBV19 and TRBJ2-3, is DGGITQSPKYLFRKEGQNVTLSCEQNLNHDAMYWYRQDPGQGLRLIYYSQIVNDFQKGDIAEGYSVSREKKESFPLTVTSAQKNPTAFYLCASRSGLAGNTDTQYFGPGTRLTVL.